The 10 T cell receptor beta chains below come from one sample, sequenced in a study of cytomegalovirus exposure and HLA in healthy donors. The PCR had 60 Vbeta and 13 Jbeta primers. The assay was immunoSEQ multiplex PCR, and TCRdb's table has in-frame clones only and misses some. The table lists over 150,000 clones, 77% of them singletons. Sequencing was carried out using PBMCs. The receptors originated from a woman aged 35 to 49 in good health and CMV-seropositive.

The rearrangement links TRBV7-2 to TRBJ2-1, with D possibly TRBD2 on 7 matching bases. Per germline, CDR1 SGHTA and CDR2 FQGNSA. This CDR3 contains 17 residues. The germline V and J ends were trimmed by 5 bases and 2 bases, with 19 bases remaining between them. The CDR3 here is CASSPQFRGGAYNEQFF. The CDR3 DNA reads TGTGCCAGCAGCCCACAATTTAGGGGGGGCGCCTACAATGAGCAGTTCTTC.

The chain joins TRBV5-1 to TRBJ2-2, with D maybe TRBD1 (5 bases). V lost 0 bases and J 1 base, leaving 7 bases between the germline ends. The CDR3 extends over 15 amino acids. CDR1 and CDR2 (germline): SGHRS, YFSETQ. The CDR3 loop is CASSLVGENTGELFF. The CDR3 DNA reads TGCGCCAGCAGCTTGGTAGGGGAGAACACCGGGGAGCTGTTTTTT.

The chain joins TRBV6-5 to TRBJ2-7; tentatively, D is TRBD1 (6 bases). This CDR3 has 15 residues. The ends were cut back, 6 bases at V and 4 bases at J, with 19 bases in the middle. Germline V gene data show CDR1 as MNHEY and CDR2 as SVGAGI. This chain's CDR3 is CASSREGGTTYEQYF. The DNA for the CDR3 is TGTGCCAGCAGCCGGGAAGGTGGGACAACATACGAGCAGTACTTC.

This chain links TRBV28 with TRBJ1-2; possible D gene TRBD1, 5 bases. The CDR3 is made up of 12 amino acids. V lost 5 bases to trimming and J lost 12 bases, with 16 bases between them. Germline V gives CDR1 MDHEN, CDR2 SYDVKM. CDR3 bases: TGTGCCAGCAGTCTCGACCGGGGGAGAGACACCTTC. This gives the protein CASSLDRGRDTF.

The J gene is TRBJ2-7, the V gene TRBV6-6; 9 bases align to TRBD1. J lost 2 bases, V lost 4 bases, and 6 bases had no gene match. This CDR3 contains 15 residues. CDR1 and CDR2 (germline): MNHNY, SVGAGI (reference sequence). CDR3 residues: CASSSSGTGTYEQYF. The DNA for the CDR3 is TGTGCCAGCAGTTCCTCGGGGACAGGGACCTACGAGCAGTACTTC.

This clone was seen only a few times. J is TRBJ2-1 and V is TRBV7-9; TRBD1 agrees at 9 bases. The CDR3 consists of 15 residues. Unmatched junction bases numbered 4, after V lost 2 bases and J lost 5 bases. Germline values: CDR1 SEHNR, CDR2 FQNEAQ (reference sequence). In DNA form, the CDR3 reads TGTGCCAGCAGCTTATGGGGACAGGGCCACAATGAGCAGTTCTTC. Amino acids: CASSLWGQGHNEQFF.

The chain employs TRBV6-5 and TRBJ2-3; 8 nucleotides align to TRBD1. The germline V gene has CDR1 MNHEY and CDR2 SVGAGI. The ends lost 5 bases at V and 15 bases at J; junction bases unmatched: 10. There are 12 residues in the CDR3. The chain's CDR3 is CASSQGTGLSYF. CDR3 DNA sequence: TGTGCCAGCAGTCAAGGGACAGGCCTTAGCTATTTT.

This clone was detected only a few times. The CDR3 sequence: CASSQETVTYNEQFF. As DNA, the CDR3 is TGCGCCAGCAGCCAAGAGACAGTTACCTACAATGAGCAGTTCTTC. The rearrangement joins TRBV4-3 to TRBJ2-1; a possible D gene is TRBD1 (5 bases). V was trimmed by 0 bases and J by 2 bases, leaving 8 bases between them. Per the germline V gene, CDR1 is LGHNA and CDR2 is YSLEER. The CDR3 sequence is 15 residues long.

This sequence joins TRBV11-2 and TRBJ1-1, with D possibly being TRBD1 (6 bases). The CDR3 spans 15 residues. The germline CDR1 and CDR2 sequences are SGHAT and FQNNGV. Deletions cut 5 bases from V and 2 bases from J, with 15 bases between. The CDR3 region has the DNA TGTGCCAGCAGCGACCGGGACACCCTAAACACTGAAGCTTTCTTT. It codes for CASSDRDTLNTEAFF.

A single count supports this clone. Here the CDR3 reads CAWSVAYTGELFF. In DNA, the CDR3 is TGTGCCTGGAGTGTGGCCTACACCGGGGAGCTGTTTTTT. The gene calls are TRBV30 and TRBJ2-2, with D unresolved. The ends were cut back, 0 bases at V and 3 bases at J, with 5 bases in the middle. CDR1 and CDR2 from the germline V gene are GTSNPN and SVGIG (reference sequence). The CDR3 consists of 13 residues. The full variable domain, its missing parts supplied by reference TRBV30 and TRBJ2-2, is SQTIHQWPATLVQPVGSPLSLECTVEGTSNPNLYWYRQAAGRGLQLLFYSVGIGQISSEVPQNLSASRPQDRQFILSSKKLLLSDSGFYLCAWSVAYTGELFFGEGSRLTVL.